These T cell receptor beta chains were read from a single sample in a study of radiation and T cells in renal cell carcinoma. Data came from immunoSEQ multiplex PCR; TCRdb stores just in-frame clones and leaves some out. The data show tens of thousands of clones, approximately 84% seen once. Sequencing used blood, obtained from a patient whose treatment included radiotherapy and nephrectomy. These receptors originate from a man between 60 and 75 years old with renal cell carcinoma. Both conserved end residues are part of each CDR3. A D gene is named only where the DNA matches it firmly. Some rows have no size entry. The others give once, few or many, or a class for an expanded clone.

j_call | v_call | cdr3_length | d_call | clone_size | cdr3_aa | cdr3_nt
TRBJ2-5 | TRBV10-1 | 14 | - | - | CASSATGLQETQYF | TGCGCCAGCAGTGCGACAGGCCTCCAAGAGACCCAGTACTTC
TRBJ2-5 | TRBV25-1 | 17 | TRBD2 | - | CASSGTHRLAGVETQYF | TGTGCCAGCAGTGGGACACACAGACTAGCGGGAGTGGAGACCCAGTACTTC
TRBJ2-4 | TRBV5-4 | 16 | - | - | CASSLDRVGAKNIQYF | TGTGCCAGCAGCCTGGATAGGGTAGGAGCCAAAAACATTCAGTACTTC
TRBJ1-4 | TRBV19 | 11 | - | - | CASTPGDRLFF | TGTGCCAGTACCCCAGGGGATCGACTGTTTTTT
TRBJ2-1 | TRBV19 | 12 | - | - | CASSMRDHEQFF | TGTGCCAGTAGTATGAGGGACCATGAGCAGTTCTTC
TRBJ1-4 | TRBV7-8 | 15 | - | - | CASSLASRANEKLFF | TGTGCCAGCAGCTTAGCATCCAGGGCGAACGAAAAACTGTTTTTT
TRBJ2-2 | TRBV21-1 | 18 | - | - | CASSKAASGITGTGELFF | TGTGCCAGCAGCAAGGCAGCTAGCGGGATAACGGGCACCGGGGAGCTGTTTTTT
TRBJ2-5 | TRBV7-9 | 14 | TRBD1 | once | CASSLRDRVATQYF | TGTGCCAGCAGCTTAAGGGACAGGGTCGCGACCCAGTACTTC
TRBJ1-5 | TRBV7-9 | 14 | - | - | CASSSGASNQPQHF | TGTGCCAGCAGCTCCGGTGCCAGCAATCAGCCCCAGCATTTT
TRBJ1-2 | TRBV15 | 16 | - | - | CATSRDRGKGDYGYTF | TGTGCCACCAGCAGAGATCGTGGGAAGGGGGACTATGGCTACACCTTC
TRBJ1-1 | TRBV18 | 17 | TRBD1 | - | CASSPSIAEQGGTEAFF | TGTGCCAGCTCACCATCAATTGCTGAACAGGGGGGAACTGAAGCTTTCTTT
TRBJ1-6 | TRBV18 | 12 | TRBD1 | - | CASSMPGQALHF | TGTGCCAGCTCAATGCCGGGACAGGCCCTCCACTTT
TRBJ2-1 | TRBV11-3 | 14 | TRBD2 | - | CASSAGTSFGEQFF | TGTGCCAGCAGCGCGGGGACTAGCTTCGGCGAGCAGTTCTTC
TRBJ1-1 | TRBV12-5 | 13 | - | once | CASGLEGGTEAFF | TGTGCTAGTGGTTTGGAAGGGGGCACTGAAGCTTTCTTT
TRBJ1-3 | TRBV19 | 14 | TRBD1 | - | CASSTTGVRNTIYF | TGTGCCAGTAGCACGACAGGGGTTAGAAACACCATATATTTT
TRBJ1-2 | TRBV7-2 | 15 | - | - | CASSASTGFNYGYTF | TGTGCCAGCAGCGCAAGTACAGGATTTAACTATGGCTACACCTTC
TRBJ2-1 | TRBV30 | 16 | TRBD2 | - | CAWTAGRLAGSDEQFF | TGTGCCTGGACCGCGGGAAGGCTAGCGGGAAGTGATGAGCAGTTCTTC
TRBJ2-5 | TRBV9 | 17 | TRBD2 | few | CASSGGTSGGLQETQYF | TGTGCCAGCAGCGGGGGAACTAGCGGGGGACTCCAAGAGACCCAGTACTTC
TRBJ1-6 | TRBV7-8 | 15 | TRBD1 | - | CASRSNRGQNSPLHF | TGTGCCAGCAGATCTAACAGGGGGCAGAATTCACCCCTCCACTTT
TRBJ2-1 | TRBV6-1 | 13 | - | few | CASKTFGADEQFF | TGTGCCAGCAAGACCTTCGGGGCCGATGAGCAGTTCTTC
TRBJ2-7 | TRBV14 | 12 | - | few | CASSQDWAEQYF | TGTGCCAGCAGCCAAGATTGGGCAGAGCAGTACTTC
TRBJ2-1 | TRBV4-3 | 15 | TRBD2 | - | CASSQAAGGINEQFF | TGCGCCAGCAGCCAAGCCGCCGGGGGGATCAATGAGCAGTTCTTC
TRBJ2-1 | TRBV10-3 | 12 | - | - | CAISAVGREQFF | TGTGCCATCAGTGCTGTGGGTCGTGAGCAGTTCTTC
TRBJ2-7 | TRBV11-3 | 14 | - | - | CASSPRGGSYEQYF | TGTGCCAGCAGCCCCCGTGGCGGTTCCTACGAGCAGTACTTC
TRBJ1-2 | TRBV19 | 15 | TRBD1 | once | CASSIVLTGGEGHTF | TGTGCCAGTAGTATAGTGCTGACAGGGGGCGAGGGCCACACCTTC
TRBJ2-5 | TRBV19 | 13 | TRBD2 | - | CASSMLGGETQYF | TGTGCCAGTAGTATGCTGGGGGGGGAGACCCAGTACTTC
TRBJ1-5 | TRBV30 | 14 | - | few | CAWSLSTGNQPQHF | TGTGCCTGGAGTCTGTCTACAGGGAATCAGCCCCAGCATTTT
TRBJ2-5 | TRBV18 | 16 | TRBD1 | once | CASSPPGTGSRETQYF | TGTGCCAGCTCACCACCAGGGACAGGGTCTCGGGAGACCCAGTACTTC
TRBJ2-7 | TRBV10-3 | 15 | - | - | CAISEFTESTYEQYF | TGTGCCATCAGTGAGTTTACAGAAAGTACCTACGAGCAGTACTTC
TRBJ2-2 | TRBV11-3 | 13 | - | few | CASSLDRTGELFF | TGTGCCAGCAGCTTAGATAGGACCGGGGAGCTGTTTTTT
TRBJ1-2 | TRBV19 | 14 | - | - | CASRPGGQGYGYTF | TGTGCCAGTAGGCCGGGGGGGCAAGGCTATGGCTACACCTTC
TRBJ2-5 | TRBV5-1 | 14 | TRBD1 | - | CASRQGTGKETQYF | TGCGCCAGCAGACAAGGGACAGGGAAAGAGACCCAGTACTTC
TRBJ1-4 | TRBV18 | 13 | TRBD1 | few | CASSPVTGGKLFF | TGTGCCAGCTCACCAGTCACAGGGGGGAAACTGTTTTTT
TRBJ2-5 | TRBV6-1 | 18 | TRBD2 | few | CASSEIGLAGGFQETQYF | TGTGCCAGCAGTGAAATCGGGCTAGCGGGAGGGTTCCAAGAGACCCAGTACTTC
TRBJ2-1 | TRBV2 | 15 | - | - | CASSVLQGRVNEQFF | TGTGCCAGCAGTGTATTACAGGGGAGGGTGAATGAGCAGTTCTTC
TRBJ2-4 | TRBV7-2 | 12 | - | - | CASSFLKNIQYF | TGTGCCAGCAGCTTCCTAAAAAACATTCAGTACTTC
TRBJ2-5 | TRBV2 | 14 | TRBD2 | - | CASSEGLASETQYF | TGTGCCAGCAGTGAGGGACTAGCCTCAGAGACCCAGTACTTC
TRBJ1-6 | TRBV19 | 18 | - | once | CASSPRQKDSTYNSPLHF | TGTGCCAGTAGTCCTAGACAAAAGGACAGTACCTATAATTCACCCCTCCACTTT
TRBJ2-2 | TRBV7-9 | 15 | - | few | CASSLQTPNTGELFF | TGTGCCAGCAGCCTCCAAACCCCGAACACCGGGGAGCTGTTTTTT
TRBJ2-1 | TRBV19 | 16 | - | - | CASSIYMMEVSNEQFF | TGTGCCAGTAGTATTTATATGATGGAGGTTAGCAATGAGCAGTTCTTC
TRBJ2-7 | TRBV10-2 | 14 | TRBD1 | - | CASSDSGTGVQQYF | TGCGCCAGCAGTGACTCCGGGACAGGGGTCCAGCAGTACTTC
TRBJ2-2 | TRBV2 | 14 | - | - | CASSEGQGRWELFF | TGTGCCAGCAGTGAAGGTCAGGGGCGCTGGGAGCTGTTTTTT
TRBJ2-2 | TRBV5-1 | 15 | TRBD1 | - | CASRAGTENTGELFF | TGCGCCAGCAGAGCTGGGACAGAGAACACCGGGGAGCTGTTTTTT
TRBJ1-3 | TRBV13 | 15 | - | - | CASSPRLMAGNTIYF | TGTGCCAGCAGCCCGCGGCTTATGGCTGGAAACACCATATATTTT
TRBJ2-3 | TRBV25-1 | 18 | TRBD2 | - | CASSLGTSTQTSTDTQYF | TGTGCCAGCAGTCTTGGGACTAGCACACAAACTAGCACAGATACGCAGTATTTT
TRBJ1-1 | TRBV5-1 | 14 | - | once | CASSSSTVNTEAFF | TGCGCCAGCAGCTCCTCAACAGTTAACACTGAAGCTTTCTTT
TRBJ1-1 | TRBV6-6 | 15 | - | - | CASSYLQGRVTEAFF | TGTGCCAGCAGTTACCTGCAGGGGCGGGTCACTGAAGCTTTCTTT
TRBJ2-7 | TRBV11-2 | 13 | - | - | CASRMGPTYEQYF | TGTGCCAGCAGAATGGGACCGACCTACGAGCAGTACTTC
TRBJ2-7 | TRBV19 | 16 | TRBD1 | - | CASNPRGQPNSYEQYF | TGTGCCAGTAATCCGAGGGGACAGCCAAACTCCTACGAGCAGTACTTC
TRBJ2-1 | TRBV7-2 | 14 | TRBD2 | - | CASRASGAFNEQFF | TGTGCCAGTCGGGCTAGCGGGGCCTTCAATGAGCAGTTCTTC
TRBJ2-2 | TRBV28 | 13 | - | - | CASSNPGRGELFF | TGTGCCAGCTCTAATCCGGGGCGCGGGGAGCTGTTTTTT
TRBJ2-1 | TRBV5-5 | 15 | TRBD1 | - | CASSATGGGDNEQFF | TGTGCCAGCAGCGCGACAGGGGGCGGGGACAATGAGCAGTTCTTC
TRBJ2-3 | TRBV27 | 15 | TRBD1 | once | CASSGDRENPDTQYF | TGTGCCAGCAGCGGGGACAGGGAGAATCCAGATACGCAGTATTTT
TRBJ1-1 | TRBV2 | 14 | TRBD1 | - | CASRPQTGGTEAFF | TGTGCCAGCAGGCCCCAGACAGGGGGGACTGAAGCTTTCTTT
TRBJ2-1 | TRBV7-3 | 13 | - | - | CASSLKSYNEQFF | TGTGCCAGCAGCTTAAAGTCCTACAATGAGCAGTTCTTC